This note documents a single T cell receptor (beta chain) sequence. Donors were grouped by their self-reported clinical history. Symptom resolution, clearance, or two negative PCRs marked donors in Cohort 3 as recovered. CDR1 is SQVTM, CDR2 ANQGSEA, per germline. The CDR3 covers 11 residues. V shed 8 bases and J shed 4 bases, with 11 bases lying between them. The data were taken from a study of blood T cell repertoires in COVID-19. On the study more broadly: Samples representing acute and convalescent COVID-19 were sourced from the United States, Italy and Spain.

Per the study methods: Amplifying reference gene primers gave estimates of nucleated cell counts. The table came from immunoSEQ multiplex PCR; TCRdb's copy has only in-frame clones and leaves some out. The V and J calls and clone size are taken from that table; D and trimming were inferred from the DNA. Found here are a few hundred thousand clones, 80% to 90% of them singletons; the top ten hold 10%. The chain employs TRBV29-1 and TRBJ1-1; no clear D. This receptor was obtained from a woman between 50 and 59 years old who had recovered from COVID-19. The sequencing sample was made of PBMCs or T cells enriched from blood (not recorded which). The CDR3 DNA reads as TGCAGCCCCTTAATTGTCACTGAAGCTTTCTTT. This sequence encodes CSPLIVTEAFF.